A single sample gave rise to the 21 T cell receptor beta chains below, sequenced in a study of T cells in Graves' hyperthyroidism and ophthalmopathy. Authors of the study amplified TCR beta CDR3 regions from RNA transcripts. The HTBI set primed first-round TCR CDR3 RT-PCR. A single record per CDR3 protein comes from TCRdb applying MiXCR to the multiplex PCR reads. This repertoire shows 700,000 or so distinct CDR3 sequences, more than 14% found once; its top ten account for 9.5% to 15%. Material: blood. These receptors all stem from a woman aged 45 to 65 with Graves' ophthalmopathy.

At least ten counts were recorded for this clonotype. V and J are TRBV5-1 and TRBJ2-7, with 11 positions matching TRBD2. The CDR3 totals 13 residues. With V trimmed by 3 bases and J by 6 bases, 2 bases remained unmatched. Per germline, CDR1 SGHRS and CDR2 YFSETQ. The CDR3 sequence is CASSSLAGVEQYF. The CDR3 DNA reads as TGCGCCAGCAGCTCACTAGCGGGAGTCGAGCAGTACTTC.

The chain has TRBV27 and TRBJ2-5; 10 nucleotides align to TRBD1. Losses at the gene ends were 3 bases for V and 9 bases for J; bases not matched to a gene: 13. The CDR3 contains 16 residues. CDR1 and CDR2 from the germline V gene are MNHEY and SMNVEV (reference sequence). CDR3 nucleotides: TGTGCCAGCAGTTTTTTGGGACAGGGGACCACGGGGGCCCAGTACTTC. It codes for CASSFLGQGTTGAQYF.

For this clonotype: Relative to the germline gene, one junction end is altered; a read error may explain this. The rearrangement joins TRBV19 to TRBJ2-5; D unresolved. The CDR3 length is 12 residues. Germline-derived CDR1 and CDR2 are LNHDA and SQIVND (reference sequence). The DNA for the CDR3 is TGTGCCAGTAGTAAGGTGATGGAGACCCGGTACTTC. It specifies CASSKVMETRYF.

This clonotype showed up just a few times. The chain links TRBV6-1 to TRBJ1-5; no definite D call. The CDR3 contains 14 residues. Trimming stripped 1 base from V and 4 bases from J, with 8 bases between. Germline V lookup: CDR1 MNHNS, CDR2 SASEGT. The CDR3 protein is CASSEVVKNQPQHF. The CDR3 nucleotides are TGTGCCAGCAGTGAAGTAGTCAAGAATCAGCCCCAGCATTTT.

The rearrangement uses TRBV19 and TRBJ2-7; no firm D call. The germline V and J ends were trimmed by 3 bases and 0 bases, with 6 bases remaining between them. The CDR3 length is 13 residues. From germline, CDR1 is LNHDA and CDR2 SQIVND (reference sequence). CDR3 nucleotide sequence: TGTGCCAGTAGTATGGCCAGCTCCTACGAGCAGTACTTC. This translates into CASSMASSYEQYF.

This clonotype has just a few counts. The genes are TRBV15 and TRBJ1-3, with a weak D call TRBD1 (6 bases). Germline CDR1 LNHNV, CDR2 YYDKDF (reference sequence). The CDR3 contains 15 residues. V lost 0 bases to trimming and J lost 0 bases, with 6 bases between them. The CDR3 DNA follows: TGTGCCACCAGCAGAGAAGGGGGCTCTGGAAACACCATATATTTT. This sequence encodes CATSREGGSGNTIYF.

The chain uses TRBV20-1 and TRBJ1-2; 9 bases line up with TRBD1. The CDR3 sequence is 13 residues long. From germline, CDR1 is DFQATT and CDR2 SNEGSKA (reference sequence). V lost 5 bases and J lost 8; bases outside the gene matches: 9. The DNA of the CDR3 is TGCAGTGCTGGGAAACAGGGGGCCAGCGGCTACACCTTC. Translated: CSAGKQGASGYTF.

The gene calls are TRBV20-1 and TRBJ2-1; 10 bases align to TRBD2. Germline CDR1 reads DFQATT; CDR2 reads SNEGSKA (reference sequence). This CDR3 comprises 16 residues. V lost 3 bases to trimming and J lost 12 bases; unmatched junction nucleotides: 17. The CDR3 spells CSARAPSGLASASQFF. CDR3 bases: TGCAGTGCTAGGGCTCCTTCGGGACTAGCGTCGGCGTCGCAGTTCTTC.

This clonotype was observed many times. The junction departs from the called germline gene at one end, perhaps through a read error. V and J are TRBV24-1 and TRBJ2-1, with TRBD2 identical over 8 bases. Germline CDR1 KGHDR, CDR2 SFDVKD. The CDR3 has 16 residues. CDR3 in amino acids: CATSHLAGSSYNEQFF. The CDR3 DNA sequence: TGTGCCACCAGTCATTTAGCGGGAAGCTCCTACAATGAGCAGTTCTTC.

This clonotype was recorded many times. The chain couples TRBV27 to TRBJ2-7; no definite D call. The CDR3 has 15 residues. Looked up from germline, CDR1 is MNHEY and CDR2 is SMNVEV (reference sequence). The V end lost 2 bases, the J end lost 6 bases, and 17 bases lay between the germline ends. The CDR3 protein is CASSLGQTLAGEQYF. The CDR3 nucleotides are TGTGCCAGCAGTTTAGGGCAAACTTTAGCCGGCGAGCAGTACTTC.

This clonotype has just a few counts. The J gene is TRBJ1-1, the V gene TRBV29-1; 7 bases line up with TRBD1. The V gene's germline CDR1 is SQVTM and CDR2 ANQGSEA. The CDR3 sequence is 12 residues long. V trimming: 7 bases; J trimming: 3 bases; junction bases outside the gene matches: 5. CDR3 sequence (DNA): TGCAGCGGGGACAGACAGCACACTGAAGCTTTCTTT. Encoded protein: CSGDRQHTEAFF.

This clonotype showed up just a few times. This may arise from a read error, as a much more abundant clone is one base away. The V and J genes are TRBV28 and TRBJ2-7; TRBD2 aligns across 9 bases. The V segment lost 1 base and the J segment 6 bases; nucleotides outside the gene matches: 4. Germline lookup yields CDR1 MDHEN and CDR2 SYDVKM. CDR3 length: 14 amino acids. CDR3 nucleotide sequence: TGTGCCAGCAGTTTATCAGGACTAGCGTCCGAGCAGTACTTC. Amino acids: CASSLSGLASEQYF.

This clonotype was seen at least ten times. This chain joins TRBV5-1 and TRBJ2-7, with D possibly matching TRBD1 (5 bases). With 1 base removed from V and 6 bases from J, the gap between germline ends came to 17 bases. The CDR3 sequence is 15 residues long. CDR1 SGHRS and CDR2 YFSETQ come from the germline V gene. The CDR3 reads CASSLRSSGIAEQYF. DNA for the CDR3: TGCGCCAGCAGCTTGAGATCCTCAGGGATTGCCGAGCAGTACTTC.

The V gene is TRBV12-3 or TRBV12-4, the J gene TRBJ2-5; 12 nucleotides match TRBD2. The CDR3 is made up of 16 amino acids. Trimming took 5 bases from V and 5 from J; bases not matched to a gene: 9. CDR3 in amino acids: CASSPTSGGFGETQYF. DNA for the CDR3: TGTGCCAGCAGTCCGACTAGCGGGGGATTTGGTGAGACCCAGTACTTC.

The V and J genes are TRBV27 and TRBJ2-1; possible D gene TRBD2, 6 bases. Trimming took off 5 bases at V and 9 bases at J, with 20 bases between the two ends. The CDR3 contains 15 residues. Germline CDR1 and CDR2: MNHEY and SMNVEV (reference sequence). CDR3 in DNA: TGTGCCAGCAGTGAACCGGGACTCGTTCACAGTGAGCAGTTCTTC. It codes for CASSEPGLVHSEQFF.

At least ten counts were recorded for this clonotype. J is TRBJ2-7 and V is TRBV28; no definite D call. Looked up from germline, CDR1 is MDHEN and CDR2 is SYDVKM. Trimming took off 6 bases at V and 3 bases at J, with 12 bases between the two ends. The CDR3 sequence is 13 residues long. CDR3 in DNA: TGTGCCAGCAGAACATTAACCAACTACGAGCAGTACTTC. Its translation: CASRTLTNYEQYF.

The chain couples TRBV12-3 or TRBV12-4 to TRBJ2-1; D may be TRBD2 (6 bases). With 5 bases removed from V and 8 bases from J, the gap between germline ends came to 19 bases. The CDR3 is 15 amino acids. The CDR3 DNA reads as TGTGCCAGCAGTAAAACGGGACTCAAAAGGGATGAGCAGTTCTTC. Encoded protein: CASSKTGLKRDEQFF.

This clonotype was seen repeatedly, ten times or more. V usage is TRBV11-3 and J usage is TRBJ2-1, with TRBD2 matching over 14 bases. The CDR3 totals 18 residues. The V and J ends lost 5 bases and 3 bases, in that order; junction bases with no gene match: 9. Germline V lookup: CDR1 SGHNT, CDR2 YENEEA. Here the CDR3 reads CASSMPGLAGDYYNEQFF. The DNA of the CDR3 is TGTGCCAGCAGCATGCCGGGACTAGCGGGAGATTACTACAATGAGCAGTTCTTC.

In its sample, this clonotype was seen many times. J is TRBJ2-3 and V is TRBV27, with 12 positions matching TRBD2. The trim removed 2 bases at V and 0 bases at J, leaving 21 bases unmatched. Germline V gene sequence: CDR1 MNHEY, CDR2 SMNVEV (reference sequence). This CDR3 comprises 23 residues. The CDR3 region is CASSLIGRGGKIGTSGSTDTQYF. The DNA of the CDR3 is TGTGCCAGCAGTTTAATCGGTAGGGGCGGCAAAATAGGGACTAGCGGGAGCACAGATACGCAGTATTTT.

This clonotype was detected many times. The genes are TRBV7-8 and TRBJ2-7; D possibly corresponds to TRBD2 (6 bases). Trimming pared 4 bases from V and 2 bases from J, leaving 24 bases between. This CDR3 comprises 18 residues. Germline V lookup: CDR1 SGHVS, CDR2 FQNEAQ. The CDR3 is CASSSPPYGGRLTYEQYF. The CDR3 DNA reads as TGTGCCAGCAGCTCCCCCCCATATGGTGGGAGGTTAACCTACGAGCAGTACTTC.

The chain uses TRBV7-9 and TRBJ2-1; 13 bases line up with TRBD2. The germline V gene has CDR1 SEHNR and CDR2 FQNEAQ (reference sequence). This CDR3 is 17 amino acids long. With 5 bases clipped from V and 3 bases from J, the junction kept 7 bases outside the gene matches. CDR3 amino acids: CASSDRLAGGNYNEQFF. As DNA, the CDR3 is TGTGCCAGCAGCGATCGACTAGCGGGAGGTAACTACAATGAGCAGTTCTTC.